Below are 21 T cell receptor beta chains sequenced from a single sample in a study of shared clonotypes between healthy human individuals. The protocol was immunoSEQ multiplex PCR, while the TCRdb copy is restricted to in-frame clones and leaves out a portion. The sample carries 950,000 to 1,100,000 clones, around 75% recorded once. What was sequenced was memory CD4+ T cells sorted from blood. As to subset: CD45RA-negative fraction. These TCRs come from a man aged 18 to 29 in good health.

The CDR3: CASGGGGYEQYF. The CDR3 coding sequence is TGTGCCAGTGGGGGCGGGGGTTACGAGCAGTACTTC. This rearrangement joins TRBV19 to TRBJ2-7; tentatively, D is TRBD2 (7 bases). The CDR3 loop spans 12 amino acids. CDR1 is LNHDA, CDR2 SQIVND, per germline (reference sequence). Trimming cost V 8 bases and J 4 bases, with 12 bases left between them.

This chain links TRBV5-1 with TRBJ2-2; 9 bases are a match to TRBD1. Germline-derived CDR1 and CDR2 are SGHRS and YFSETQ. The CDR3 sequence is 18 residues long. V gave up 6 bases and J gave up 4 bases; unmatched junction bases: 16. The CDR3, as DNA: TGCGCCAGCACCCCCGATCTCCCGGGACAGGGCCTCACCGGGGAGCTGTTTTTT. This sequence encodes CASTPDLPGQGLTGELFF.

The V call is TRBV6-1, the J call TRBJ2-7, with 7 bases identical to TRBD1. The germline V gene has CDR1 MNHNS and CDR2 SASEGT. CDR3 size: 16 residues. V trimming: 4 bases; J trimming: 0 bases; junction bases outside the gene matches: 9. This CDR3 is CASSVLGQASSYEQYF. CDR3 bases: TGTGCCAGCAGTGTACTCGGACAGGCGAGCTCCTACGAGCAGTACTTC.

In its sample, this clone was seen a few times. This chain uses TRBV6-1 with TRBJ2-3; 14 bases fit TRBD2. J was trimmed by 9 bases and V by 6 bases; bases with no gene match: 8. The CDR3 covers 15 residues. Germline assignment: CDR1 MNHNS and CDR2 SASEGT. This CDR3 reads CASSASGLAGETQYF. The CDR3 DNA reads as TGTGCCAGCAGCGCCTCGGGACTAGCGGGGGAGACGCAGTATTTT.

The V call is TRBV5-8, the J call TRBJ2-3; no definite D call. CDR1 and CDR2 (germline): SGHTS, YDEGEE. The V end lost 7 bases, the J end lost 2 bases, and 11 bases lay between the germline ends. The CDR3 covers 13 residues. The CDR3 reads CASAAWNTDTQYF. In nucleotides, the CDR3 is TGTGCCAGCGCGGCCTGGAACACAGATACGCAGTATTTT.

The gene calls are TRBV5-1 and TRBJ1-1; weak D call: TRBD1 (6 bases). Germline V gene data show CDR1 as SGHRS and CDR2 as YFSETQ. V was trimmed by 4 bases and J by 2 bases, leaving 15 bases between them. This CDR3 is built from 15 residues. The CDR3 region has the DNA TGCGCCAGCAGCCGGAGCGGACAGCTTAACACTGAAGCTTTCTTT. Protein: CASSRSGQLNTEAFF.

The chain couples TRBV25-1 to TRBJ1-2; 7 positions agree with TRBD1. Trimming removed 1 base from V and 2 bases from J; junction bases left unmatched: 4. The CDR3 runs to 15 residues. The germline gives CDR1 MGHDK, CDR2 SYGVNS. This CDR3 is CASSELEDRNYGYTF. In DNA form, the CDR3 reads TGTGCCAGCAGTGAATTGGAGGACAGGAACTATGGCTACACCTTC.

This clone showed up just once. CDR3 nucleotides: TGTGCCATCAGTGAGTCGACAGTCGAAGAGCAGTACTTC. Translation: CAISESTVEEQYF. J is TRBJ2-7 and V is TRBV10-3, with TRBD1 as a possible D gene (5 bases). Germline CDR1 and CDR2: ENHRY and SYGVKD. This CDR3 spans 13 amino acids. Trimming stripped 0 bases from V and 7 bases from J, with 10 bases between.

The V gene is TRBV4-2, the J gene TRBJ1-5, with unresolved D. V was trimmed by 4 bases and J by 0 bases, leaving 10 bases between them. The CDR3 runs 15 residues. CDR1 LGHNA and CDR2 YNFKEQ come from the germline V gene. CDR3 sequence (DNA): TGTGCCAGCAGCCCGGACCGCAATAGCAATCAGCCCCAGCATTTT. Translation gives CASSPDRNSNQPQHF.

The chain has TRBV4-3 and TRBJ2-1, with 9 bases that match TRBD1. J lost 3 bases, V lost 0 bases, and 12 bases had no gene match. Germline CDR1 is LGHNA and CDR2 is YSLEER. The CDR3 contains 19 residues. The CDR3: CASSQDLGTGTVYYNEQFF. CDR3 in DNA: TGCGCCAGCAGCCAAGATCTGGGGACAGGGACAGTATACTACAATGAGCAGTTCTTC.

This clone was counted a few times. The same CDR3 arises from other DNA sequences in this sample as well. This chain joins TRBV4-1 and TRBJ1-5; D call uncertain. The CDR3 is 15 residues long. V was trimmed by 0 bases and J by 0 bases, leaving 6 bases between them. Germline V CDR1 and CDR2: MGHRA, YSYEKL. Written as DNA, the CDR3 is TGCGCCAGCAGCCAAGAGGATTATAGCAATCAGCCCCAGCATTTT. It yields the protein CASSQEDYSNQPQHF.

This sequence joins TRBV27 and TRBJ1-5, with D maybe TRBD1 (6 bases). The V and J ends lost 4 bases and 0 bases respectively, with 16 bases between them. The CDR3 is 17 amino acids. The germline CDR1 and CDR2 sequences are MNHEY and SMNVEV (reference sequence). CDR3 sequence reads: CASSSVMGASSNQPQHF. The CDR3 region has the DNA TGTGCCAGCAGTTCTGTTATGGGGGCGAGTAGCAATCAGCCCCAGCATTTT.

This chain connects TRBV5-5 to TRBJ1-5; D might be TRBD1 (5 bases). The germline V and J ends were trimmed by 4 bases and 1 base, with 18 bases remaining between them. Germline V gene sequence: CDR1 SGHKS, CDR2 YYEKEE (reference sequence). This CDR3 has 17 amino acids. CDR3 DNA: TGTGCCAGCAGCGGACCCGGGACCCCAGGCAGCAATCAGCCCCAGCATTTT. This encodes CASSGPGTPGSNQPQHF.

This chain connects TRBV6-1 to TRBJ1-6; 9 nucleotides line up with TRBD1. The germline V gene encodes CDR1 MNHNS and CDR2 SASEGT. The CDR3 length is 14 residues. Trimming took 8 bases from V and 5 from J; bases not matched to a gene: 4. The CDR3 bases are TGTGCCAGCGGCCGGGACAGGGATAATTCACCCCTCCACTTT. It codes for CASGRDRDNSPLHF.

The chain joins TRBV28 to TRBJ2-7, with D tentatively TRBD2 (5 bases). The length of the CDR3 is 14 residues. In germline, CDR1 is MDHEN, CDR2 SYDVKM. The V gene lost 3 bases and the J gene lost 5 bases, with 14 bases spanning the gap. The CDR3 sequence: CASSFDEGKNEQYF. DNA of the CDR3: TGTGCCAGCAGTTTTGATGAGGGAAAAAACGAGCAGTACTTC.

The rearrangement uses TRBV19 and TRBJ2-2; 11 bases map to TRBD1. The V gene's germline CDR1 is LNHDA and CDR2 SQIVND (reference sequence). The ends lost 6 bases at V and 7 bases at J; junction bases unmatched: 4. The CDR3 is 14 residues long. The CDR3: CASRDRGQVGELFF. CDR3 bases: TGTGCCAGTAGGGACAGGGGGCAGGTCGGGGAGCTGTTTTTT. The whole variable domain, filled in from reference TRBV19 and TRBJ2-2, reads DGGITQSPKYLFRKEGQNVTLSCEQNLNHDAMYWYRQDPGQGLRLIYYSQIVNDFQKGDIAEGYSVSREKKESFPLTVTSAQKNPTAFYLCASRDRGQVGELFFGEGSRLTVL.

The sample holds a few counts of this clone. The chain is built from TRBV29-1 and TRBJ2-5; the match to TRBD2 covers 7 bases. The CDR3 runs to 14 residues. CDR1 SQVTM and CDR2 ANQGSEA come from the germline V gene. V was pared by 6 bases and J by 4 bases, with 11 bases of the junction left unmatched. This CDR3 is CSVTLGGSGETQYF. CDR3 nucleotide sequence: TGCAGCGTGACCCTGGGCGGGAGTGGAGAGACCCAGTACTTC.

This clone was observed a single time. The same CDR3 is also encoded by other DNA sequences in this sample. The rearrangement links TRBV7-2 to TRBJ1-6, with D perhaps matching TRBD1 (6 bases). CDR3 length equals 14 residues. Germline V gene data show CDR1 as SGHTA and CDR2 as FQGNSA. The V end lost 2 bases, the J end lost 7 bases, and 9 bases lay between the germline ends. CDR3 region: CASSLLQGNSPLHF. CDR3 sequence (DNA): TGTGCCAGCAGCTTACTGCAGGGGAATTCACCCCTCCACTTT.

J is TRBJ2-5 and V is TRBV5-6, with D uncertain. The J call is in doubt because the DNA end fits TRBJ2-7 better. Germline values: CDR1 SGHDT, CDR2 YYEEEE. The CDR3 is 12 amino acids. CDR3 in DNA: TGTGCCAGCAGCTTTTCTTCCTACGAGCAGTACTTC. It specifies CASSFSSYEQYF.

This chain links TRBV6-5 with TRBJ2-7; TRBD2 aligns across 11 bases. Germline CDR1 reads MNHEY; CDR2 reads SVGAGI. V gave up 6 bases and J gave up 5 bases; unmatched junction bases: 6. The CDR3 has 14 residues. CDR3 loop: CASRPGLAAHEQYF. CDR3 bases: TGTGCCAGCAGACCGGGACTAGCGGCCCACGAGCAGTACTTC.

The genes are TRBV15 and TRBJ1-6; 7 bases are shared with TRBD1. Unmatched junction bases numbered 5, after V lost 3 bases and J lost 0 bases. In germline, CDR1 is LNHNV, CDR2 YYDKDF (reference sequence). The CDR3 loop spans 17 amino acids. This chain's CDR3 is CATSSQTGSSYNSPLHF. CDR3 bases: TGTGCCACCAGCAGTCAGACAGGGAGCTCCTATAATTCACCCCTCCACTTT.